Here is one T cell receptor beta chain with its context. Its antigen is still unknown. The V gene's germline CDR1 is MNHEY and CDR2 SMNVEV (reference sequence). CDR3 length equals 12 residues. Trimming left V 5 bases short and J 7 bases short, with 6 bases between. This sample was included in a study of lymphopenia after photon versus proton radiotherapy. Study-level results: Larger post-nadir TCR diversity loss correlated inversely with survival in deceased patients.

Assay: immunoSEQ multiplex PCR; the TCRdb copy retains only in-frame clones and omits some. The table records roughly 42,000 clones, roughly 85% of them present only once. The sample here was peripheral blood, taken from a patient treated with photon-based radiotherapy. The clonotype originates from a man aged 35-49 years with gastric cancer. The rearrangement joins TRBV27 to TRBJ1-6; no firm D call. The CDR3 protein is CASSQLNSPLHF. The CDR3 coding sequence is TGTGCCAGCAGTCAATTAAATTCACCCCTCCACTTT.